This T cell receptor beta chain appears in the sequencing data of a study of cytomegalovirus exposure and HLA in healthy donors. Study-level results: Productive status was seen about 90% or about 30% of the time for most TCR beta V segments in an earlier analysis. The presence/absence work took it that sequencing depth was about the same across donors.

This clone was observed a single time. Its antigen is not known. V was clipped by 2 bases and J by 4 bases; unmatched bases: 7. Germline V gene lookup returns CDR1 MNHEY and CDR2 SVGAGI. The CDR3 consists of 15 residues. The primer mix had 60 Vbeta and 13 Jbeta primers. As processed by the authors: Approximately 11 million shared chains were among around 80 million unique TCR beta chains counted in a later analysis. Some clones are missing from TCRdb's copy, which holds only in-frame ones; the method was immunoSEQ multiplex PCR. Clone size and V and J calls were adopted from that table, with D and trimming inferred from the DNA. In the table there are 180,000 or so clones, 60% to 85% of which are singletons.

This TCR derives from a female donor in good health and CMV-seronegative. The chain carries TRBV6-5 and TRBJ1-1; 7 bases fit TRBD1. What was sequenced was PBMCs. The CDR3 sequence is CASSYTVQGSTEAFF. In DNA form, the CDR3 reads TGTGCCAGCAGTTACACTGTACAGGGGAGCACTGAAGCTTTCTTT.